Given below is one TCR beta chain in context. These data originate in a study of blood T cell repertoires in COVID-19. On the study more broadly: Italy, Spain and the United States were the sources of the convalescent and acute COVID-19 samples. T cells, B-cell-depleted T cells, or PBMCs supplied cDNA or gDNA.

With V trimmed by 5 bases and J by 2 bases, 6 bases remained unmatched. From germline, CDR1 is SEHNR and CDR2 FQNEAQ (reference sequence). CDR3 length: 14 amino acids. How the authors handled the data: By means of reference gene primer amplification, nucleated cell counts were estimated. Using immunoSEQ multiplex PCR, the repertoire was profiled, and TCRdb retains in-frame clones only, with some absent. D and trimming come from the DNA, and the V and J calls and clone size come from that table. Of 140,000 to 150,000 clones in the sample, 78% were seen once. The TCR sequence derives from an older woman with acute or convalescent COVID-19. V is TRBV7-9 and J is TRBJ2-7; 7 bases are shared with TRBD1. Sequenced: peripheral blood. The CDR3 loop is CASSRDSLTYEQYF. In DNA, the CDR3 is TGTGCCAGCAGCCGGGACAGTCTTACCTACGAGCAGTACTTC.